This T cell receptor (beta chain) was obtained from a study of blood T cell repertoires in COVID-19. Study summary: Samples of COVID-19 (acute and convalescent) were obtained from the United States, Italy and Spain. PBMCs, B-cell-depleted T cells, or T cells provided the cDNA or gDNA that made up the material.

Seattle researchers signed up patients amid active infection and tracked them longitudinally. In the original analysis: Reference gene primer amplification yielded estimated nucleated cell counts. Assay: immunoSEQ multiplex PCR; the TCRdb copy retains only in-frame clones and omits some. That table supplies the V and J calls and clone size; D and trimming were determined from the DNA. This sample has 150,000 to 200,000 clones; 86% occur once, and the top ten carry over 9.5%. Germline V lookup: CDR1 LGHNT, CDR2 FRNRAP. The length of the CDR3 is 17 residues. Deletions cut 0 bases from V and 0 bases from J, with 12 bases between.

Sequenced sample: peripheral blood. This TCR was sampled from an older woman with COVID-19, enrolled during active disease. J is TRBJ2-1 and V is TRBV12-5; D is unclear. The CDR3 is CASGLVRSGSSYNEQFF. The CDR3 DNA follows: TGTGCTAGTGGTTTGGTACGGTCAGGAAGCTCCTACAATGAGCAGTTCTTC.